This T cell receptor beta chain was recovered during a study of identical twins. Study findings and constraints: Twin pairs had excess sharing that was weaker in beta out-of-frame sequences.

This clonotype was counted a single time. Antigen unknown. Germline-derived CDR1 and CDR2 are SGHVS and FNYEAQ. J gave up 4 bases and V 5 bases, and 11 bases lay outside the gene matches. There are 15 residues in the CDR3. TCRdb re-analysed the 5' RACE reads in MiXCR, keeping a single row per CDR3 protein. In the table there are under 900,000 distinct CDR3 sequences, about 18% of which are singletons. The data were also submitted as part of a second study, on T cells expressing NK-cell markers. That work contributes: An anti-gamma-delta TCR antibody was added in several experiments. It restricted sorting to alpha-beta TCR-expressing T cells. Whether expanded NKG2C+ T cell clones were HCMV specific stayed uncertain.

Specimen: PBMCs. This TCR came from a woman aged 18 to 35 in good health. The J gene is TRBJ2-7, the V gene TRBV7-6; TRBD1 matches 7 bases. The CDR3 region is CASSPGTGVGYEQYF. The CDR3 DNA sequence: TGTGCCAGCAGCCCAGGAACAGGGGTTGGATACGAGCAGTACTTC.